This T cell receptor beta chain was captured by sequencing in a study of cytomegalovirus exposure and HLA in healthy donors. The protocol was immunoSEQ multiplex PCR, while the TCRdb copy is restricted to in-frame clones and leaves out a portion. Of 150,000 to 200,000 clones listed, about 81% are singletons. The study's findings and limits: Rare TCR sequences dominated, though some public TCRs recurred in many donors. The investigators catalogued 150 to 200 TCR beta chains as cytomegalovirus-associated. Reported results showed that the classifier diagnosed cytomegalovirus status with high specificity and sensitivity.

Only one count was recorded for this clone. The antigen remains undetermined. This CDR3 is built from 14 residues. V lost 7 bases to trimming and J lost 7 bases, with 17 bases between them. Per germline, CDR1 MNHNS and CDR2 SASEGT. Sequencing was carried out using PBMCs. The rearrangement joins TRBV6-1 to TRBJ2-1, with D maybe TRBD2 (5 bases). The TCR originated in a woman between 25 and 40 years old in good health and CMV-seronegative. DNA for the CDR3: TGTGCCAGCACTCTGCCGGGGTTTAGAAATGAGCAGTTCTTC. Translated: CASTLPGFRNEQFF.